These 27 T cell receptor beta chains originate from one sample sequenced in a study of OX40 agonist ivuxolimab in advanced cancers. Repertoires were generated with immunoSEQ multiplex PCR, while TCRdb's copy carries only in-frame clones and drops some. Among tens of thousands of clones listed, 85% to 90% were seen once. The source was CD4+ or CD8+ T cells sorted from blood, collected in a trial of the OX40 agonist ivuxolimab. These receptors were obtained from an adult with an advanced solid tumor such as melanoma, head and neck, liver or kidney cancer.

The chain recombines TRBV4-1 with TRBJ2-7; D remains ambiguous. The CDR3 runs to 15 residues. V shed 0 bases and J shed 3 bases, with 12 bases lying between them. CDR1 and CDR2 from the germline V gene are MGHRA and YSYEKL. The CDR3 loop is CASSQEHSPGYEQYF. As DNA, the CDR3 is TGCGCCAGCAGCCAAGAACACAGTCCTGGCTACGAGCAGTACTTC.

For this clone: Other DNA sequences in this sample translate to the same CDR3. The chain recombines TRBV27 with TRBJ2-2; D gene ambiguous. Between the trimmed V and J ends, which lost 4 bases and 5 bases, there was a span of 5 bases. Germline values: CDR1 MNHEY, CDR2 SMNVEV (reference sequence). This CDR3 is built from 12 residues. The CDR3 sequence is CASSSGTGELFF. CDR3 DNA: TGTGCCAGCAGTTCTGGGACCGGGGAGCTGTTTTTT.

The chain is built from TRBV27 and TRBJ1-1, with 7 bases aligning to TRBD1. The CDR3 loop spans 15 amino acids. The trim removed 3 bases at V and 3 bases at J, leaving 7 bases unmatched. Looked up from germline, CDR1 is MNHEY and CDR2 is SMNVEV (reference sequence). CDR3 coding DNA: TGTGCCAGCAGTTTCCCCCCAGGGGGACACACTGAAGCTTTCTTT. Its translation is CASSFPPGGHTEAFF.

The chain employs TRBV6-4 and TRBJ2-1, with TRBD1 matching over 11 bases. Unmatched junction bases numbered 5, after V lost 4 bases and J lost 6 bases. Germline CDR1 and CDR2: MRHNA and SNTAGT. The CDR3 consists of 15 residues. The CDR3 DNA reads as TGTGCCAGCAGTGGGGGACAGGGGGACTTCAATGAGCAGTTCTTC. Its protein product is CASSGGQGDFNEQFF.

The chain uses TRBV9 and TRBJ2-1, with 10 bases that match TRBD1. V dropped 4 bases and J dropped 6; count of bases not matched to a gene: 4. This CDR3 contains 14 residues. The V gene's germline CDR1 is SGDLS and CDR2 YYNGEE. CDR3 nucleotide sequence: TGTGCCAGCAGCAACCGGACAGGGGGCAATGAGCAGTTCTTC. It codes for CASSNRTGGNEQFF.

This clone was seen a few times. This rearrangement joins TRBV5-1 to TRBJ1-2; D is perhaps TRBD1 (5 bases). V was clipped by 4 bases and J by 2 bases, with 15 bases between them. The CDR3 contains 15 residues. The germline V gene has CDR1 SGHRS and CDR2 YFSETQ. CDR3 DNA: TGCGCCAGCAGCCAAGTGAGGGACGGGAACTATGGCTACACCTTC. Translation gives CASSQVRDGNYGYTF.

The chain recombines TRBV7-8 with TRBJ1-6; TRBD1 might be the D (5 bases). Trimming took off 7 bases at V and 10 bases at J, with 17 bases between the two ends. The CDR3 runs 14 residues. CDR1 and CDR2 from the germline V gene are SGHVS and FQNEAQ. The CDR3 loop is CASTPAGLGSPLHF. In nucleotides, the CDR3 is TGTGCCAGCACCCCCGCAGGGTTGGGGTCACCCCTCCACTTT. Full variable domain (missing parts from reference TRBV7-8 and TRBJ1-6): GAGVSQSPRYKVAKRGQDVALRCDPISGHVSLFWYQQALGQGPEFLTYFQNEAQLDKSGLPSDRFFAERPEGSVSTLKIQRTQQEDSAVYLCASTPAGLGSPLHFGNGTRLTVT.

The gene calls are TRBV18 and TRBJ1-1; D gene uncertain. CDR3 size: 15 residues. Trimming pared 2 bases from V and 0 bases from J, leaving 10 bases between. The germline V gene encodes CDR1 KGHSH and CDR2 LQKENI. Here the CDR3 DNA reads TGTGCCAGCTCACCAGGGGAATCCATGAACACTGAAGCTTTCTTT. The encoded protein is CASSPGESMNTEAFF.

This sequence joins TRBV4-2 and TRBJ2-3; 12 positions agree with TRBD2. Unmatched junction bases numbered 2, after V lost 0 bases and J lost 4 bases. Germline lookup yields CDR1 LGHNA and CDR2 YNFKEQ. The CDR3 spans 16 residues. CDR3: CASSQELAGGADTQYF. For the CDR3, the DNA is TGTGCCAGCAGCCAAGAACTAGCGGGAGGTGCAGATACGCAGTATTTT.

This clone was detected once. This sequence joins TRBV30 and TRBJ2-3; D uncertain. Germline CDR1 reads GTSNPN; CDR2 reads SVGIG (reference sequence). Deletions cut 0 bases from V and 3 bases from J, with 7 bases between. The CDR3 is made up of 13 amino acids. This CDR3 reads CAWSVGRTDTQYF. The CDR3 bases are TGTGCCTGGAGTGTAGGTCGGACAGATACGCAGTATTTT.

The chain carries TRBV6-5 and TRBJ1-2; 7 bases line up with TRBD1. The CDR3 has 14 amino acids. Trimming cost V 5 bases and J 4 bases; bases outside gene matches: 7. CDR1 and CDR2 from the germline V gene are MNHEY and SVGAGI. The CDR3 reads CASSDRAQGYGYTF. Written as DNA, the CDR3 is TGTGCCAGCAGTGACAGGGCTCAGGGCTATGGCTACACCTTC.

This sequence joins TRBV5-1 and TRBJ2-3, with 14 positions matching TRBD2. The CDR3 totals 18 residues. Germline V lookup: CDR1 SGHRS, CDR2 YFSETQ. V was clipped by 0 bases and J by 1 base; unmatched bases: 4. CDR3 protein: CASSLGLAGGTGTDTQYF. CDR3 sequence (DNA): TGCGCCAGCAGCTTGGGACTAGCGGGAGGGACCGGCACAGATACGCAGTATTTT.

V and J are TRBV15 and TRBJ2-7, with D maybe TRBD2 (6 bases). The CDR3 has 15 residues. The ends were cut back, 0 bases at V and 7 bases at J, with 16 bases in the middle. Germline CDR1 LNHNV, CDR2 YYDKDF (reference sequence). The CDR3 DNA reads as TGTGCCACCAGCAGAGATCCCGGAGGGGTCGATGAGCAGTACTTC. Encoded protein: CATSRDPGGVDEQYF.

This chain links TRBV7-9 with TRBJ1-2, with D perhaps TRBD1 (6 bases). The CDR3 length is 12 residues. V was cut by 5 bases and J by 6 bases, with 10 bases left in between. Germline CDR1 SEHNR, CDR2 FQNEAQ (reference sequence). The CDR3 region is CASSPGGDGYTF. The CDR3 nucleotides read TGTGCCAGCAGCCCCGGGGGCGATGGCTACACCTTC.

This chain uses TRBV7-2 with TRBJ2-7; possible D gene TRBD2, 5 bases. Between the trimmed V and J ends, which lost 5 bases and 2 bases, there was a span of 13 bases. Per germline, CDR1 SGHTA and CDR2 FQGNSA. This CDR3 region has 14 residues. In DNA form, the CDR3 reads TGTGCCAGCAGCCTCTCGGACTTAGCCTACGAGCAGTACTTC. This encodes CASSLSDLAYEQYF.

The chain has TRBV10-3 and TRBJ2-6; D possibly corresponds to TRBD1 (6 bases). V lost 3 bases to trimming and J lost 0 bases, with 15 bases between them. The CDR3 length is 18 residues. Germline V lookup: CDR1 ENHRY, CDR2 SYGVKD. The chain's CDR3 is CAISEVRGTFSGANVLTF. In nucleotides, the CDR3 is TGTGCCATCAGTGAAGTCAGGGGAACATTCTCTGGGGCCAACGTCCTGACTTTC.

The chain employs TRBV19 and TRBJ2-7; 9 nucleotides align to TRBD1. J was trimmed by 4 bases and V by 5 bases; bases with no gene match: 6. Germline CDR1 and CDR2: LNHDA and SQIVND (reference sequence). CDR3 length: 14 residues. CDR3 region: CASSPGTGQYEQYF. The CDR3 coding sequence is TGTGCCAGTAGTCCGGGGACAGGGCAGTACGAGCAGTACTTC.

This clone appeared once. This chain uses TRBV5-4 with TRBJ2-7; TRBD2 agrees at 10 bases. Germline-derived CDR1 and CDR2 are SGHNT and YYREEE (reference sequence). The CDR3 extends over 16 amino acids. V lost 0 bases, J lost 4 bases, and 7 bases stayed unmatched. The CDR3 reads CASSLGAGGLGYEQYF. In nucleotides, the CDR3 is TGTGCCAGCAGCTTGGGAGCGGGAGGGCTCGGGTACGAGCAGTACTTC.

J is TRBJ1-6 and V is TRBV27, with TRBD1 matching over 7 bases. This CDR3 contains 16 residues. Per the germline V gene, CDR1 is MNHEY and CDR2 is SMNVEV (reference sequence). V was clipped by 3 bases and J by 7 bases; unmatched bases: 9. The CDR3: CASSLRAGGRNSPLHF. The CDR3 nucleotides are TGTGCCAGCAGTTTGAGGGCAGGGGGGAGAAATTCACCCCTCCACTTT.

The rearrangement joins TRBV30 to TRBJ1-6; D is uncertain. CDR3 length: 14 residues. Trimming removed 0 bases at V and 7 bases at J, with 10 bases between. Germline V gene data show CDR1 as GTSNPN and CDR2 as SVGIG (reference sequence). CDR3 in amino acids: CAWSVLGRNSPLHF. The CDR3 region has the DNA TGTGCCTGGAGTGTACTTGGCAGGAATTCACCCCTCCACTTT. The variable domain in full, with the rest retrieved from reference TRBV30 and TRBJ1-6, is SQTIHQWPATLVQPVGSPLSLECTVEGTSNPNLYWYRQAAGRGLQLLFYSVGIGQISSEVPQNLSASRPQDRQFILSSKKLLLSDSGFYLCAWSVLGRNSPLHFGNGTRLTVT.

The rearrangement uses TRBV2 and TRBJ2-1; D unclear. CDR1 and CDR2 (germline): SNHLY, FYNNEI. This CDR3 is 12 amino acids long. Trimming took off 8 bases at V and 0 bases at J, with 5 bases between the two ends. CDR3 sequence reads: CASGDSYNEQFF. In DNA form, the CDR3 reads TGTGCCAGCGGAGACTCCTACAATGAGCAGTTCTTC.

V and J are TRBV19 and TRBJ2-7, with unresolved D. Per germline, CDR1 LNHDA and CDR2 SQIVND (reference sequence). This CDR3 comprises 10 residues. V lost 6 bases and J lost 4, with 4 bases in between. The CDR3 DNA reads TGTGCCAGTAGCTGTTACGAGCAGTACTTC. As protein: CASSCYEQYF.

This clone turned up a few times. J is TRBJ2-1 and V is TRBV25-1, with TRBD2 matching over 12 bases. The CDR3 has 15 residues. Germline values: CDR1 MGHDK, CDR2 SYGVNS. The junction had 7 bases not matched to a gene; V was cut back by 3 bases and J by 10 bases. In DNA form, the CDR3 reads TGTGCCAGCAGTGAGACTAGCGGGAGATCACGCGAGCAGTTCTTC. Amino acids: CASSETSGRSREQFF.

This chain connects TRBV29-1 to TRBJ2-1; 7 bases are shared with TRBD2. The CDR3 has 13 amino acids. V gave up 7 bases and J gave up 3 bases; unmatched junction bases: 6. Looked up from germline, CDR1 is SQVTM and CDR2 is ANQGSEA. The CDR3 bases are TGCAGCGCTATGGGAGGGATCTACAATGAGCAGTTCTTC. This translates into CSAMGGIYNEQFF.

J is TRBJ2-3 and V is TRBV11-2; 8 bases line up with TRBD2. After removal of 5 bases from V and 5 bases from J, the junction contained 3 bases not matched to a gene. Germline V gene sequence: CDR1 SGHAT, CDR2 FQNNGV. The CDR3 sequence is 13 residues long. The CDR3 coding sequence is TGTGCCAGCAGCCCCGGGGGGGAAGATACGCAGTATTTT. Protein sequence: CASSPGGEDTQYF.

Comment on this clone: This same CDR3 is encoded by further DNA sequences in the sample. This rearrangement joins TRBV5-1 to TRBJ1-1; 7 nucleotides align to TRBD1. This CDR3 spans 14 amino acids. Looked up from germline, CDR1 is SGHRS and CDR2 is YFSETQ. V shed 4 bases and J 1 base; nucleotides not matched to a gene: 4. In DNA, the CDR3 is TGCGCCAGCAGCCCCGGGACAGCGAACACTGAAGCTTTCTTT. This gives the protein CASSPGTANTEAFF.

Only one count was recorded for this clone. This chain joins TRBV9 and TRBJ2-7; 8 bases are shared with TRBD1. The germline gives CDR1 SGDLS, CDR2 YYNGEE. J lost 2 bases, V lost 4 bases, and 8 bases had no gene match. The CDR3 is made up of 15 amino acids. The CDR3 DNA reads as TGTGCCAGCAGCCCGCCCAGGGGGCCCCCCTACGAGCAGTACTTC. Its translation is CASSPPRGPPYEQYF.